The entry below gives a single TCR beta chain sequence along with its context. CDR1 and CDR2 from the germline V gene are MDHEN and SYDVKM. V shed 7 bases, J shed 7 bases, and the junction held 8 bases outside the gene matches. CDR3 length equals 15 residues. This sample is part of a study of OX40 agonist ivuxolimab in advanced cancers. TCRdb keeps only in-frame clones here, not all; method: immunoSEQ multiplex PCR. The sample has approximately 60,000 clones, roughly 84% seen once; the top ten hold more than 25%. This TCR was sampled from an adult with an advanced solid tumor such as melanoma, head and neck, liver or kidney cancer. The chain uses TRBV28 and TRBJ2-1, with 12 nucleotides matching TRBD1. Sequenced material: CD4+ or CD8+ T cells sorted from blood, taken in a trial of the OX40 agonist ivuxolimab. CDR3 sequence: CASNPRDRGLNEQFF. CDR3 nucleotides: TGTGCCAGCAACCCCCGGGACAGGGGGCTGAATGAGCAGTTCTTC.